This entry features one T cell receptor (beta chain) sequence. Only in-frame clones appear in the TCRdb table, and some are missing; sequencing was by immunoSEQ multiplex PCR. Counted here are 120,000 or so clones, 70% to 90% occurring once; the ten biggest clones make up around 3.2%. The germline V gene has CDR1 SGDLS and CDR2 YYNGEE. CDR3 length equals 14 residues. Trimming cost V 5 bases and J 3 bases; bases outside gene matches: 3. This entry is derived from a study of T cell responses to AZD1222 COVID-19 vaccine. In the study overall: It was second doses at about 4 or about 12 weeks that were pooled.

This rearrangement joins TRBV9 to TRBJ2-2, with TRBD1 matching 8 bases. Source: peripheral blood, taken on day 0 of AZD1222 vaccination. The source of this sequence is an adult in good health. CDR3 sequence: CASRRTGHTGELFF. DNA for the CDR3: TGTGCCAGCAGACGGACAGGGCACACCGGGGAGCTGTTTTTT.